This T cell receptor beta chain derives from a study of T cell repertoires in cytomegalovirus infection. Study context: Selected CMV epitopes included recently identified HLA-C-restricted ones as well as well-studied HLA-B-restricted ones.

Worth noting for this clonotype: The antigen is unknown.

One entry per CDR3 protein, called by TCRdb with MiXCR from the reads. The table includes about 830,000 distinct CDR3 sequences, approximately 29% detected once. The CDR3 is 19 residues long. Germline V gene data show CDR1 as MNHEY and CDR2 as SVGAGI. Trimming removed 0 bases from V and 4 bases from J, with 19 bases in between. This sequence originates from a human donor in good health (CMV status not recorded). Some clones in this sample may be carry-over from other donors' samples. The gene calls are TRBV6-5 and TRBJ1-6; D uncertain. Material: cultured CD8+ T cells from PBMCs, obtained from culture after CMV antigen stimulation. This CDR3 reads CASSYSPTDPKGYNSPLHF. DNA for the CDR3: TGTGCCAGCAGTTACTCGCCCACCGACCCTAAGGGATATAATTCACCCCTCCACTTT.